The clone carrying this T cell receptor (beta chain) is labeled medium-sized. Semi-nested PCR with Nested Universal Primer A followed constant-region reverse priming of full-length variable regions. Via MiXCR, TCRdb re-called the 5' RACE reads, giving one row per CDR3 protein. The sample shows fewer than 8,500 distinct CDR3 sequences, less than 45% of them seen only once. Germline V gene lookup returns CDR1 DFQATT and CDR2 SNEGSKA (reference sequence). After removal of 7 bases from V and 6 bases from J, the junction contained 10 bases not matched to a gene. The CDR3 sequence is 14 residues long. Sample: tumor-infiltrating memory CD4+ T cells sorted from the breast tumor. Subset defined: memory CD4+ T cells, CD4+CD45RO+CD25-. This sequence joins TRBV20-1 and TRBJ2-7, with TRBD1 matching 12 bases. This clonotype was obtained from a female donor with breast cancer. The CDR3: CSVLGQGALGEQYF. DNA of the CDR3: TGCAGTGTTCTGGGACAGGGGGCACTTGGCGAGCAGTACTTC.